Given below is one TCR beta chain in context. The antigen remains unidentified. Libraries were prepared by immunoSEQ multiplex PCR; TCRdb keeps only in-frame clonotypes and omits some of them. The sample holds 120,000 to 150,000 clones; 89% are singletons and the top ten take around 5%. This entry is derived from a study of T cell responses to AZD1222 COVID-19 vaccine. Study-level results: Most donors were white British, females outnumbered males, and clonal diversity was possibly underestimated. The repertoires were collected only after the peak T cell response. Nearly half of spike-specific TCRs reportedly target variant regions that are unmutated in the B.1.351 and B.1.1.7 variants.

CDR1 and CDR2 (germline): KGHSH, LQKENI. The CDR3 is 15 amino acids. Trimming at V came to 5 bases and at J to 3 bases, leaving 9 bases not matched to a gene. The sequence came from an adult in good health. The chain recombines TRBV18 with TRBJ1-2; 7 nucleotides align to TRBD1. Sequenced material: peripheral blood, taken on day 0 of AZD1222 vaccination. The CDR3 sequence: CASSSRTGADYGYTF. The CDR3, as DNA: TGTGCCAGCTCATCACGCACAGGGGCCGACTATGGCTACACCTTC.